The 5 T cell receptor beta chains below all came from one sample that was sequenced in a study of blood T cell repertoires in COVID-19. This table comes from immunoSEQ multiplex PCR, and its TCRdb copy is limited to in-frame clones, with some not included. The table records 85,000 to 130,000 clones, 87% of them present only once. Sequenced input: peripheral blood. The source is a man in his fifties or sixties with acute or convalescent COVID-19.

The gene calls are TRBV28 and TRBJ1-1; 7 bases map to TRBD1. V shed 5 bases and J 1 base; nucleotides not matched to a gene: 7. Germline V lookup: CDR1 MDHEN, CDR2 SYDVKM. CDR3 length equals 15 residues. This chain's CDR3 is CASSPPDRTNTEAFF. DNA for the CDR3: TGTGCCAGCAGTCCCCCGGACAGGACGAACACTGAAGCTTTCTTT.

The rearrangement links TRBV3-1 (or the pseudogene TRBV3-2) to TRBJ2-2; the match to TRBD2 covers 7 bases. Germline-derived CDR1 and CDR2 are LGHDT and YNNKEL (reference sequence). Trimming at V came to 0 bases and at J to 7 bases, leaving 5 bases not matched to a gene. The CDR3 has 15 amino acids. In DNA form, the CDR3 reads TGTGCCAGCAGCCAAGACTCGCGGGGGTTCGGGGAGCTGTTTTTT. The encoded protein is CASSQDSRGFGELFF.

The chain couples TRBV10-3 to TRBJ2-1; TRBD2 is a possible D gene (6 bases). Trimming removed 2 bases at V and 14 bases at J, with 16 bases between. The CDR3 is 13 residues long. Germline V lookup: CDR1 ENHRY, CDR2 SYGVKD. Here the CDR3 reads CAISEGTSRGKFF. The CDR3 region has the DNA TGTGCCATCAGTGAGGGGACTTCCCGGGGGAAGTTCTTC.

This sequence joins TRBV30 and TRBJ2-7; D might be TRBD2 (6 bases). The CDR3 loop spans 13 amino acids. The germline gives CDR1 GTSNPN, CDR2 SVGIG (reference sequence). The V end was cut by 2 bases, the J end by 7 bases, with 15 bases between. The CDR3 here is CAWSPGRVSEQYF. The CDR3 DNA reads as TGTGCCTGGAGTCCCGGGAGAGTATCTGAGCAGTACTTC.

This clone is a singleton in its sample. V is TRBV28 and J is TRBJ2-4; no reliable D call. CDR1 and CDR2 from the germline V gene are MDHEN and SYDVKM. Trimming pared 3 bases from V and 1 base from J, leaving 10 bases between. The CDR3 contains 15 residues. The CDR3 nucleotides read TGTGCCAGCAGTTTCGTGCTCGGGGCCAAAAACATTCAGTACTTC. Protein product: CASSFVLGAKNIQYF.